This T cell receptor beta chain was identified in a study of OX40 agonist ivuxolimab in advanced cancers. This clone appeared once. Only in-frame clones appear in the TCRdb table, and some are missing; sequencing was by immunoSEQ multiplex PCR. The table records tens of thousands of clones, around nine tenths of them present only once. CDR1 is SGHRS and CDR2 is YFSETQ in the germline V gene. The CDR3 extends over 14 amino acids. V lost 0 bases and J lost 5, with 10 bases in between. The study sampled blood at baseline, cycle 4 day 1, and cycle 7 day 1. The source of this sequence is an adult with an advanced solid tumor such as melanoma, head and neck, liver or kidney cancer. The source material was CD4+ or CD8+ T cells sorted from blood, sampled in a trial of the OX40 agonist ivuxolimab. This chain joins TRBV5-1 and TRBJ2-3, with D tentatively TRBD2 (6 bases). The CDR3 nucleotides read TGCGCCAGCAGCTTGGACGGGGGAGGAGATACGCAGTATTTT. Its protein is CASSLDGGGDTQYF.